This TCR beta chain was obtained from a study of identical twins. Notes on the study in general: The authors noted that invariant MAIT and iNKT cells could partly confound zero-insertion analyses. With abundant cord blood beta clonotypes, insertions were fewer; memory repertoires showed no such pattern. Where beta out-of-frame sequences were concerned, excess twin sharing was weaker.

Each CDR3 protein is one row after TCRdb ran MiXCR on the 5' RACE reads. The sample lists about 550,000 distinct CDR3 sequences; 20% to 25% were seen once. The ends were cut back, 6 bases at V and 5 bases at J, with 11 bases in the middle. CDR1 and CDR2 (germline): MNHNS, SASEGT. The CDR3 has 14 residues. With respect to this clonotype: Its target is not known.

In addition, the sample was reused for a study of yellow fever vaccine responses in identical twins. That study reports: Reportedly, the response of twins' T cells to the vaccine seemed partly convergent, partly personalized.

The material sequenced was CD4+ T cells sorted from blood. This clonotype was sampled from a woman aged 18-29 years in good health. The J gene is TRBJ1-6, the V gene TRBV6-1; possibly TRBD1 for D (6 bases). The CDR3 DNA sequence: TGTGCCAGCAGGGCAGGGGTGAATAATTCACCCCTCCACTTT. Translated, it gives CASRAGVNNSPLHF.